The clone carrying this T cell receptor beta chain appeared many times. These data belong to a study of T cells after yellow fever vaccination. General study points: Re-detected after boosting: most primary clones, around 96% of CD4 and over 80% of CD8.

TCRdb independently ran MiXCR on the 5' RACE reads; one entry per CDR3 protein. Of 40,000 or so distinct CDR3 sequences listed, approximately 6.3% are singletons. This material consisted of CD8+ T cells not binding an NS4B(214-222) dextramer, sorted from PBMCs, taken 45 days after the yellow fever booster vaccination. The TCR was taken from a man aged 25 to 40 who received the YFV17D yellow fever vaccine.

CDR3 nucleotides: TGTGCCAGCAGTTTAGGGCAGACCTACGAGCAGTACTTC. Amino acid sequence: CASSLGQTYEQYF. The rearrangement joins TRBV27 to TRBJ2-7; D call uncertain. Looked up from germline, CDR1 is MNHEY and CDR2 is SMNVEV (reference sequence). The CDR3 loop spans 13 amino acids. Trimming pared 2 bases from V and 2 bases from J, leaving 7 bases between.